This TCR beta chain was sequenced during a study of shared clonotypes between healthy human individuals. Background on the study: Per donor, three plates held CD4 naive cells, three held CD4 memory, two held CD8 naive and one held CD8 memory.

On this clone: The identical CDR3 is also encoded by other nucleotide sequences in the sample.

The repertoire was sequenced with immunoSEQ multiplex PCR; TCRdb's copy has only in-frame clones and lacks some. This sample has 2 million to 3 million clones; around 94% occur once, and the top ten carry about 0.13%. V was cut by 2 bases and J by 5 bases, with 6 bases left in between. The length of the CDR3 is 12 residues. The germline CDR1 and CDR2 sequences are SGHRS and YFSETQ. CD45RA+ naive and CD45RA-negative memory subsets were separated from CD4+ cells. Input material: naive CD4+ T cells sorted from blood. The subset here: CD45RA+ positively selected. This receptor was taken from a man younger than 35 in good health. The V gene is TRBV5-1, the J gene TRBJ2-3; no definite D call. The DNA for the CDR3 is TGCGCCAGCAGCTTAGAGTTAGATACGCAGTATTTT. Translated, it gives CASSLELDTQYF.